The clone carrying this T cell receptor (beta chain) has just a few counts. Its specificity is not known. This CDR3 has 15 amino acids. V dropped 0 bases and J dropped 6; count of bases not matched to a gene: 6. CDR1 is SGDLS and CDR2 is YYNGEE in the germline V gene. The data originate from a study of immune cell composition in non-small cell lung cancer. Findings and limits, study-wide: Adenocarcinomas with higher top tumour-associated clone frequency had more reactive TILs. About 80% of squamous and approximately 31% of adenocarcinoma cases had tumour-associated clones >0.5%. Lung adenocarcinomas had lower top 10 clone scores and clonality than squamous tumours.

This table comes from immunoSEQ multiplex PCR, and its TCRdb copy is limited to in-frame clones, with some not included. This table has approximately 2,500 clones, nearly 80% appearing once. Genomic DNA came from frozen unsorted single-cell suspensions. This clonotype was obtained from a human donor with non-small cell lung cancer. The material sequenced was lung tumor tissue. The rearrangement uses TRBV9 and TRBJ1-5, with TRBD1 matching 7 bases. The CDR3 nucleotides are TGTGCCAGCAGCGTAGAGGGTCAGGGGGGTCAGCCCCAGCATTTT. It yields the protein CASSVEGQGGQPQHF.